The rows below give T cell receptor beta chains drawn from one sample of a study of shared clonotypes between healthy human individuals. Profiling relied on immunoSEQ multiplex PCR, and the TCRdb table lists in-frame clones only, not all of them. The repertoire includes some 2.4 million clones, 93% of them detected once, and roughly 0.39% sits in the top ten. Sample: naive CD4+ T cells from PBMCs. These receptors were obtained from a man in his late teens or twenties in good health. Some clones in this sample may be carry-over from other donors' samples. CDR3s include the opening cysteine and the closing phenylalanine or tryptophan. A D gene is named only where the DNA matches it firmly. Clone size is stated in some rows and not others, as once, few, many or a class when expanded.

cdr3_nt,cdr3_aa,j_call,d_call,clone_size,v_call
TGTGCCAGCAGCTTGCCACTGGAGGGTGGCAATCAGCCCCAGCATTTT,CASSLPLEGGNQPQHF,TRBJ1-5,.,.,TRBV5-4
TGTGCCAGCAGTTTTTATCAGGGAAACTATGGCTACACCTTC,CASSFYQGNYGYTF,TRBJ1-2,.,.,TRBV28
TGTGCCAGCACGGACAGTTATTATGATGGCTACACCTTC,CASTDSYYDGYTF,TRBJ1-2,.,.,TRBV2
TGTGCCAGCAGTAACCCCGGACTAGCGGGAGTCGCGCACGAGCAGTACTTC,CASSNPGLAGVAHEQYF,TRBJ2-7,TRBD2,once,TRBV7-2
TGTGCCAGCAGCTTTAACCCAGGGGGGTCCTACGAGCAGTACTTC,CASSFNPGGSYEQYF,TRBJ2-7,.,.,TRBV7-9
TGTGCCAGCGCCCTAGCGGGAGTGATCGGGGAGCTGTTTTTT,CASALAGVIGELFF,TRBJ2-2,TRBD2,.,TRBV2
TGTGCCAGCAGCTTGGGTCAGTATAGCAATCAGCCCCAGCATTTT,CASSLGQYSNQPQHF,TRBJ1-5,.,.,TRBV5-8
TGTGCCAGCAGTCCCTACAGGGGGGGCCCCTACGAGCAGTACTTC,CASSPYRGGPYEQYF,TRBJ2-7,.,.,TRBV28
TGTGCCAGCAGCTTGCCACGGGACGGGGAGCAGTACTTC,CASSLPRDGEQYF,TRBJ2-7,.,once,TRBV5-5
TGTGCCAGCAGCTTGGGACGGATTAATTCACCCCTCCACTTT,CASSLGRINSPLHF,TRBJ1-6,.,once,TRBV5-6
TGTGCCAGCTCACCATGGACAGACCAGAACTATGGCTACACCTTC,CASSPWTDQNYGYTF,TRBJ1-2,.,.,TRBV18
TGTGCCAGCAACTCAGCGGGGGGATTCTACGAGCAGTACTTC,CASNSAGGFYEQYF,TRBJ2-7,TRBD2,.,TRBV25-1
TGTGCCACCAGCAGAGATGGTGGGGGCTACGAGCAGTACTTC,CATSRDGGGYEQYF,TRBJ2-7,.,once,TRBV15
TGCGCCAGCAGCCAAGATCGACACCTTAGCAATCAGCCCCAGCATTTT,CASSQDRHLSNQPQHF,TRBJ1-5,.,.,TRBV4-3
TGCGCCAGCAGCCGAGGCCTACAGGGGTGGAACACTGAAGCTTTCTTT,CASSRGLQGWNTEAFF,TRBJ1-1,TRBD1,.,TRBV5-1
TGTGCCAGCAGACCCGCCGGGGGGCGAAATGAAAAACTGTTTTTT,CASRPAGGRNEKLFF,TRBJ1-4,.,.,TRBV28
TGTGCCAGCAGGGAGCGGGGATACGAGCAGTACTTC,CASRERGYEQYF,TRBJ2-7,TRBD2,.,TRBV2
TGTGCCAGCAGCTTAGGGGCCTACGAGCAGTACTTC,CASSLGAYEQYF,TRBJ2-7,.,few,TRBV11-2
TGTGCCAGCAGTTACTCCGTATGGGGACAGAAGCTAGGTAGCTCCTACAATGAGCAGTTCTTC,CASSYSVWGQKLGSSYNEQFF,TRBJ2-1,TRBD1,.,TRBV6-7
TGCGCCAGCAGCTTCGGGACAAGTTTCGGGGAGCTGTTTTTT,CASSFGTSFGELFF,TRBJ2-2,.,.,TRBV5-1
TGTGCCAGTAGTATAGGAAGGAGCTCTGGAAACACCATATATTTT,CASSIGRSSGNTIYF,TRBJ1-3,.,.,TRBV19
TGTGCCAGCGGACAGGGATATGGCACTGAAGCTTTCTTT,CASGQGYGTEAFF,TRBJ1-1,TRBD1,once,TRBV11-3
TGTGCCAGCTCACCACCCAGCGGGGACAGGGGATCCGGGGAGCTGTTTTTT,CASSPPSGDRGSGELFF,TRBJ2-2,TRBD1,.,TRBV18
TGTGCCAGCAGGCTGGGCCACACCATATATTTT,CASRLGHTIYF,TRBJ1-3,.,.,TRBV6-1
TGTGCCAGCAGTGGTACGGGCCTCGGCAACATTCAGTACTTC,CASSGTGLGNIQYF,TRBJ2-4,.,.,TRBV2
TGTGCCAGCAGCTCATCGGTGAGCACAGATACGCAGTATTTT,CASSSSVSTDTQYF,TRBJ2-3,.,.,TRBV7-3
TGTGCCAGCTCACAATCGACAGGGACCTACGAGCAGTACTTC,CASSQSTGTYEQYF,TRBJ2-7,TRBD1,.,TRBV18